Following are 12 T cell receptor beta chains from one sample sequenced in a study of blood T cells in healthy people across ages. Primers used in a second PCR of about 7 to 12 cycles were a sample-barcoded 5' primer and a J-beta primer mix. TCRdb analysed the 5' RACE reads with MiXCR anew, one entry per CDR3 protein. In the table there are roughly 500,000 distinct CDR3 sequences, approximately 27% of which are singletons. Sequencing was done on a sample of blood. These receptors were collected from a woman aged 70-85 years in good health.

V gene TRBV6-2 or TRBV6-3 combines with J gene TRBJ1-1; 7 positions match TRBD1. Germline values: CDR1 MNHEY, CDR2 SVGEGT. The CDR3 is made up of 16 amino acids. The junction had 14 bases not matched to a gene; V was cut back by 6 bases and J by 4 bases. The CDR3: CASSSHTQGLVTEAFF. Here the CDR3 DNA reads TGTGCCAGCAGCTCGCATACACAGGGGCTGGTCACTGAAGCTTTCTTT.

Concerning this clonotype itself: A read error may produce the germline difference seen at one junction end. The chain recombines TRBV5-1 with TRBJ2-1, with TRBD2 identical over 9 bases. CDR3 size: 15 residues. Germline V lookup: CDR1 SGHRS, CDR2 YFSETQ. CDR3 in amino acids: CASSLGGGVYNEQFF. Written as DNA, the CDR3 is TGCGCCAGTAGCTTAGGCGGGGGGGTATACAATGAGCAGTTCTTC. Combining the CDR3 with reference TRBV5-1 and TRBJ2-1 gives the whole variable domain KAGVTQTPRYLIKTRGQQVTLSCSPISGHRSVSWYQQTPGQGLQFLFEYFSETQRNKGNFPGRFSGRQFSNSRSEMNVSTLELGDSALYLCASSLGGGVYNEQFFGPGTRLTVL.

The sample holds a few counts of this clonotype. The V gene is TRBV7-6, the J gene TRBJ2-3, with 14 bases identical to TRBD2. Germline V gives CDR1 SGHVS, CDR2 FNYEAQ. CDR3 length: 18 residues. After removal of 5 bases from V and 2 bases from J, the junction contained 9 bases not matched to a gene. This CDR3 reads CASSPRLAGGLLTDTQYF. The CDR3 DNA sequence: TGTGCCAGCAGCCCGCGACTAGCGGGGGGGTTACTCACAGATACGCAGTATTTT.

This clonotype was observed a few times. The chain has TRBV7-3 and TRBJ2-5, with D possibly TRBD1 on 6 matching bases. Germline V CDR1 and CDR2: SGHTA, FQGTGA. The CDR3 contains 13 residues. Trimming took 5 bases from V and 2 from J, leaving 9 bases between them. The CDR3 region has the DNA TGTGCCAGCAGCCAGGGGATTCAAGAGACCCAGTACTTC. Translated, it gives CASSQGIQETQYF.

This clonotype was counted only a few times. The V gene is TRBV5-1, the J gene TRBJ2-5, with 7 nucleotides matching TRBD2. V shed 4 bases, J shed 2 bases, and the junction held 5 bases outside the gene matches. This CDR3 is built from 14 residues. Germline V lookup: CDR1 SGHRS, CDR2 YFSETQ. DNA of the CDR3: TGCGCCAGCAGCCAAGGGACTACTCAAGAGACCCAGTACTTC. Translating it yields CASSQGTTQETQYF.

The chain links TRBV4-2 to TRBJ2-3; a possible D gene is TRBD2 (5 bases). Trimming took 0 bases from V and 4 from J, leaving 11 bases between them. CDR1 is LGHNA and CDR2 is YNFKEQ in the germline V gene. The CDR3 contains 15 residues. CDR3 nucleotide sequence: TGTGCCAGCAGCCAAGATGCGGGTTCTTCAGATACGCAGTATTTT. Translation: CASSQDAGSSDTQYF.

The table lists this clonotype with a few counts. The chain recombines TRBV10-3 with TRBJ2-1; TRBD2 agrees at 12 bases. Trimming at V came to 6 bases and at J to 10 bases, leaving 7 bases not matched to a gene. Germline CDR1 ENHRY, CDR2 SYGVKD. The CDR3 has 14 amino acids. CDR3 in DNA: TGTGCCATCAGCCGGACTAGCGGGGAAGGAGAGCAGTTCTTC. This codes for CAISRTSGEGEQFF.

Only a few counts were recorded for this clonotype. The chain links TRBV7-9 to TRBJ2-1; 7 nucleotides agree with TRBD1. The CDR3 has 14 residues. CDR1 and CDR2 (germline): SEHNR, FQNEAQ (reference sequence). The V segment lost 5 bases and the J segment 9 bases; nucleotides outside the gene matches: 10. CDR3 coding DNA: TGTGCCAGCAGCGGAACAGGGGCAGAAACTGAGCAGTTCTTC. This encodes CASSGTGAETEQFF.

This chain uses TRBV5-1 with TRBJ2-3, with TRBD2 identical over 7 bases. V trimming: 4 bases; J trimming: 1 base; junction bases outside the gene matches: 3. This CDR3 comprises 14 residues. Germline V gene data show CDR1 as SGHRS and CDR2 as YFSETQ. The CDR3 DNA is TGCGCCAGCAGCGTTCTAGCGGGCACAGATACGCAGTATTTT. Protein sequence: CASSVLAGTDTQYF.

This chain uses TRBV7-8 with TRBJ1-1; TRBD1 might be the D (5 bases). The CDR3 has 18 residues. Germline values: CDR1 SGHVS, CDR2 FQNEAQ. Deletions cut 2 bases from V and 7 bases from J, with 26 bases between. In DNA form, the CDR3 reads TGTGCCAGCAGCTTAATGGGAGGCTTCCCCGGGGCCCATGGTGAAGCTTTCTTT. Its translation is CASSLMGGFPGAHGEAFF.

The table lists this clonotype with a count of one. A single base separates this from a much larger clone, so it may be a read error. This sequence joins TRBV5-1 and TRBJ2-1, with unresolved D. V was pared by 4 bases and J by 1 base, with 3 bases between. Germline assignment: CDR1 SGHRS and CDR2 YFSETQ. The CDR3 extends over 12 amino acids. This CDR3 is CASSTSYNEQFF. The DNA of the CDR3 is TGCGCCAGCAGCACTTCCTACAATGAGCAGTTCTTC.

The J gene is TRBJ2-5, the V gene TRBV7-6, with 10 positions matching TRBD1. The ends lost 5 bases at V and 11 bases at J; junction bases unmatched: 11. The germline gives CDR1 SGHVS, CDR2 FNYEAQ. The CDR3 is made up of 14 amino acids. The CDR3 loop is CASSQGTGAEEQYF. Written as DNA, the CDR3 is TGTGCCAGCAGCCAAGGGACAGGGGCAGAAGAGCAGTACTTC.